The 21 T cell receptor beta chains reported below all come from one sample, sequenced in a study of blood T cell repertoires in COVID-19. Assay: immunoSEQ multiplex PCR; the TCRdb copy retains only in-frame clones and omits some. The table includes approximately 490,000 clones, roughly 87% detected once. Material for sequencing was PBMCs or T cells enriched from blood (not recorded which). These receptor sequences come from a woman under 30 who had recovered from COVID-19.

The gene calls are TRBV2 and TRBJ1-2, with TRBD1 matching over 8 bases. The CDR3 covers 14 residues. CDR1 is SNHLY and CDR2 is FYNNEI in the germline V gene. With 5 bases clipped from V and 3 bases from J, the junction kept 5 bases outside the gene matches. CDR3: CASSLTGADYGYTF. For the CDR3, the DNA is TGTGCCAGCAGTCTGACAGGGGCGGACTATGGCTACACCTTC.

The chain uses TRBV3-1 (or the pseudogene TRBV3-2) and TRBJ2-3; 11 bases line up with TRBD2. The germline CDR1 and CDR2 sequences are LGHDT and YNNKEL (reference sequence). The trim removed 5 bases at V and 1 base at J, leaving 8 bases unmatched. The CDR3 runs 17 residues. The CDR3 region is CASSSDLLAGGTDTQYF. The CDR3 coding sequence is TGTGCCAGCAGCTCTGATCTACTAGCGGGGGGCACAGATACGCAGTATTTT.

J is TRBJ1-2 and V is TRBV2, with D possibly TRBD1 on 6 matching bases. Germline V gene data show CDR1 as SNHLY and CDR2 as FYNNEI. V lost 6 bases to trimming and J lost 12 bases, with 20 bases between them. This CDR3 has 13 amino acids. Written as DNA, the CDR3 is TGTGCCAGCAGCGCTGGGGGCCTCAGTCTTGACACCTTC. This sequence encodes CASSAGGLSLDTF.

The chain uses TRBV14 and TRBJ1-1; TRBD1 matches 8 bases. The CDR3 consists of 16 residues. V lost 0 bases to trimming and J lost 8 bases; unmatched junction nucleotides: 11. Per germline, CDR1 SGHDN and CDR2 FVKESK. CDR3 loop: CASSQDHWTGSREAFF. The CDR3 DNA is TGTGCCAGCAGCCAAGATCATTGGACAGGGTCCCGGGAAGCTTTCTTT.

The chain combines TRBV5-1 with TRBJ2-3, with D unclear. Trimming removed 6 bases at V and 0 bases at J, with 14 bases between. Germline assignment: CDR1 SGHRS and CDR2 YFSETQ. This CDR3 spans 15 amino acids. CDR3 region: CASTADTYSTDTQYF. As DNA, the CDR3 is TGCGCCAGCACCGCTGACACCTATAGCACAGATACGCAGTATTTT.

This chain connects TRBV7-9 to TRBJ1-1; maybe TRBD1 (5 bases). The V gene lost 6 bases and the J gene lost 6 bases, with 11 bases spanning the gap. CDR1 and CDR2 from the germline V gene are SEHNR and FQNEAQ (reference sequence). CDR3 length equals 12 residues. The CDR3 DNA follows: TGTGCCAGCAGTTGGGGGGACGCTGAAGCTTTCTTT. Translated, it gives CASSWGDAEAFF.

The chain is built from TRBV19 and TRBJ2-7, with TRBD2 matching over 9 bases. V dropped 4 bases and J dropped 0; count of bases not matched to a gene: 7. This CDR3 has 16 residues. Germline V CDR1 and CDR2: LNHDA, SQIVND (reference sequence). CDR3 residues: CASSTGASGDSYEQYF. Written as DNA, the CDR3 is TGTGCCAGTAGTACCGGGGCTAGCGGGGACTCCTACGAGCAGTACTTC. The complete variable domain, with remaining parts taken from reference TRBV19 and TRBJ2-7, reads DGGITQSPKYLFRKEGQNVTLSCEQNLNHDAMYWYRQDPGQGLRLIYYSQIVNDFQKGDIAEGYSVSREKKESFPLTVTSAQKNPTAFYLCASSTGASGDSYEQYFGPGTRLTVT.

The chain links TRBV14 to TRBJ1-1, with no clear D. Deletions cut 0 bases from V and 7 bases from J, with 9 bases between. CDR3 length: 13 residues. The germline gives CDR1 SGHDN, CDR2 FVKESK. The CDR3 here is CASSQDRGDEAFF. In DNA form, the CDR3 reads TGTGCCAGCAGCCAAGATCGGGGTGATGAAGCTTTCTTT.

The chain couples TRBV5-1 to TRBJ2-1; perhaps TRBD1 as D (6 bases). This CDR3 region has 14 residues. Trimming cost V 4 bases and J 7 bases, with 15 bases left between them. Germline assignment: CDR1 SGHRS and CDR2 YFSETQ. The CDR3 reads CASSGSIGGNEQFF. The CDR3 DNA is TGCGCCAGCAGCGGGTCAATAGGGGGTAATGAGCAGTTCTTC.

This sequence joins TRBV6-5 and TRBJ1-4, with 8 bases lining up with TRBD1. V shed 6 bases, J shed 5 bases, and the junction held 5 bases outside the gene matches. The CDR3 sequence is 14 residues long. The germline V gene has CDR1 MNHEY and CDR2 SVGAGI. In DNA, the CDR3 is TGTGCCAGCAGCTACAGGGGGGGGAATGAAAAACTGTTTTTT. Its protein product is CASSYRGGNEKLFF.

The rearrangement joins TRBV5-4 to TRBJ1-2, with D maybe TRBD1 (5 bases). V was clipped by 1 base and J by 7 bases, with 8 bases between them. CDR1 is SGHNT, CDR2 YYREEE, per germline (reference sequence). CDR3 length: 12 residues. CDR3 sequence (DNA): TGTGCCAGCAGCTTGTGGGGGGGTGGCTACACCTTC. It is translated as CASSLWGGGYTF.

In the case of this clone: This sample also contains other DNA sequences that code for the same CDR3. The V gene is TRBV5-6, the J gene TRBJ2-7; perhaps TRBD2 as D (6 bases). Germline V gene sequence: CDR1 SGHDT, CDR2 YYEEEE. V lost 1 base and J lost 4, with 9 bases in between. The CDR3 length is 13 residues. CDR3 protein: CASSLPGTYEQYF. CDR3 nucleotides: TGTGCCAGCAGCTTGCCAGGGACTTACGAGCAGTACTTC.

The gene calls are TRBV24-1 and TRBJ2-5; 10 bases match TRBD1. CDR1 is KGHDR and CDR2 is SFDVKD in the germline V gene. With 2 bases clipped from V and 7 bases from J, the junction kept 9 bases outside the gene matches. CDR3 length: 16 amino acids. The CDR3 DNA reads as TGTGCCACCAGTGATTCCAGGACAGGGGGTTACGGGACCCAGTACTTC. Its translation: CATSDSRTGGYGTQYF.

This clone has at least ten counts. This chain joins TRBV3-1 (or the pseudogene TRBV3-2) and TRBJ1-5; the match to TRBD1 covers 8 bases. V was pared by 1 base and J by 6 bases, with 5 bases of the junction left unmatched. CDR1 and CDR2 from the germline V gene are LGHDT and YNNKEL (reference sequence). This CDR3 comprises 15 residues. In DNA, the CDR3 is TGTGCCAGCAGCCAAGGGACAGGGTTTGGTCAGCCCCAGCATTTT. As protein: CASSQGTGFGQPQHF.

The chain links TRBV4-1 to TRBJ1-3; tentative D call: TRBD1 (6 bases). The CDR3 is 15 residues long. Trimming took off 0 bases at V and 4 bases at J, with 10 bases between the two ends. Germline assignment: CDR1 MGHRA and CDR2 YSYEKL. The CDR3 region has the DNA TGCGCCAGCAGCCAAGACGGGACACGGGGAAACACCATATATTTT. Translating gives CASSQDGTRGNTIYF.

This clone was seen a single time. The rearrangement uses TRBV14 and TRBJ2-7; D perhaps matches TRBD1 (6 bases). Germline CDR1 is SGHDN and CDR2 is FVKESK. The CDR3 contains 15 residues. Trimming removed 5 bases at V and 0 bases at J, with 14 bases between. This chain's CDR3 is CASSTSTGRSYEQYF. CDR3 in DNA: TGTGCCAGCAGCACGTCGACAGGACGCTCCTACGAGCAGTACTTC.

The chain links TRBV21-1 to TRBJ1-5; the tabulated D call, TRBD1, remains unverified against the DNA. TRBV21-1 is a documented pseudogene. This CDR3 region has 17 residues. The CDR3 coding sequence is TGTGCCAGCAGCGAAGCAACTGACAGGGATAGCAATCAGCCCCAGCATTTT. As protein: CASSEATDRDSNQPQHF.

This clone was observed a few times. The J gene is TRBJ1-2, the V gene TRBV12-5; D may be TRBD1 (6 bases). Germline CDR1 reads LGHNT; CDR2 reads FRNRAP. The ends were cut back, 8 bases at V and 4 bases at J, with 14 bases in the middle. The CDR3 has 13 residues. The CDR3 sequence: CASSPGDGYGYTF. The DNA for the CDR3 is TGTGCTAGTTCGCCAGGGGACGGCTATGGCTACACCTTC. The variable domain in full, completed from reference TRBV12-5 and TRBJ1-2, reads DARVTQTPRHKVTEMGQEVTMRCQPILGHNTVFWYRQTMMQGLELLAYFRNRAPLDDSGMPKDRFSAEMPDATLATLKIQPSEPRDSAVYFCASSPGDGYGYTFGSGTRLTVV.

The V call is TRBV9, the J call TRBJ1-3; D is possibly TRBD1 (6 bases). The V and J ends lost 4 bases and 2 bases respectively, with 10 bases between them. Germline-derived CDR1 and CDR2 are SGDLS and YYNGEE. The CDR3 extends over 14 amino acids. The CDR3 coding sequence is TGTGCCAGCAGCCTACGGGACACTGGAAACACCATATATTTT. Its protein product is CASSLRDTGNTIYF. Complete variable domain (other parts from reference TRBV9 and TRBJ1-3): DSGVTQTPKHLITATGQRVTLRCSPRSGDLSVYWYQQSLDQGLQFLIQYYNGEERAKGNILERFSAQQFPDLHSELNLSSLELGDSALYFCASSLRDTGNTIYFGEGSWLTVV.

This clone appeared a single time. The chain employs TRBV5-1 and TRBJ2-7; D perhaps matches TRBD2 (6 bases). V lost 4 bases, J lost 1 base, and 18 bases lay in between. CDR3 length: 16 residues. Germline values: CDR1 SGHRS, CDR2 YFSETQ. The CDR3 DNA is TGCGCCAGCAGCAGATCGGGGCAGGGAGGTTCCTACGAGCAGTACTTC. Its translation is CASSRSGQGGSYEQYF.

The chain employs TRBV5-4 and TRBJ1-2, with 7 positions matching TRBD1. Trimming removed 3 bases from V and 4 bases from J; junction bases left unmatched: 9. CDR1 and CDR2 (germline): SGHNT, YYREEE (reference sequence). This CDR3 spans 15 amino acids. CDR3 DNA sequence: TGTGCCAGCAGCTCGCCGACAGGGTCGGGCTATGGCTACACCTTC. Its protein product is CASSSPTGSGYGYTF. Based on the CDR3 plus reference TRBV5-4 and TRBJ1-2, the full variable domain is ETGVTQSPTHLIKTRGQQVTLRCSSQSGHNTVSWYQQALGQGPQFIFQYYREEENGRGNFPPRFSGLQFPNYSSELNVNALELDDSALYLCASSSPTGSGYGYTFGSGTRLTVV.